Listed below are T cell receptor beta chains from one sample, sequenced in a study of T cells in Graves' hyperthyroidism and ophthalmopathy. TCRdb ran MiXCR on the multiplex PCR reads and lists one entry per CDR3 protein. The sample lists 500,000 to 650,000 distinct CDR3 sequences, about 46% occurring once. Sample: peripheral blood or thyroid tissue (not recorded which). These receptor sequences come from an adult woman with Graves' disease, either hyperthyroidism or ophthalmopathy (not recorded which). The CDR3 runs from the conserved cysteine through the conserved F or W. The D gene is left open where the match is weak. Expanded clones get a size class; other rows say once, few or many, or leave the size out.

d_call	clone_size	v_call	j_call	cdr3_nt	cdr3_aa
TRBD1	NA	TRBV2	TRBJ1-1	TGTGCCAGCAGTGCTAGATCAGGGGGGAACACTGAAGCTTTCTTT	CASSARSGGNTEAFF
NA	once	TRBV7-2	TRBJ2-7	TGTGCCAGCAGTGACGCCGGACTATTTGGGCAGTACTTC	CASSDAGLFGQYF
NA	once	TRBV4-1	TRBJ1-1	TGCGCCAGCAGCCAAAGATGGGACACTGAAGCTTTCTTT	CASSQRWDTEAFF
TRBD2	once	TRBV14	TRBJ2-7	TGTGCCAGCAGCCAAGTCTCACGTAGCGGGAGTGGGAAGTACTTC	CASSQVSRSGSGKYF
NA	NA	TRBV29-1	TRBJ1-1	TGCAGCGTTGTCAGGCTCTCTGAAGCTTTCTTT	CSVVRLSEAFF
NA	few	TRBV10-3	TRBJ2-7	TGTGCCATCAGCGAGGTGTCACACGACGAGCAGTACTTC	CAISEVSHDEQYF
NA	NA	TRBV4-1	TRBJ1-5	TGTGCCAGCAGCCAAGGGGGTCTTAACAGGAACCAGCATTTT	CASSQGGLNRNQHF
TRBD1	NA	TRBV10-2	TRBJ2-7	TGCGCCAGCAGTGACTGGGACAGGGTGTCCTACGAGCAGTACTTC	CASSDWDRVSYEQYF
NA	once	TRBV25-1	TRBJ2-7	TGTGCCAGCAGTGAAAGGGGTGGATGGGGGCCCCGCTCCTACGAGCAGTACTTC	CASSERGGWGPRSYEQYF
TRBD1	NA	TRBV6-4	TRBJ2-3	TGTGCCAGCAGTGACTGGACAGGGACAGATACGCAGTATTTT	CASSDWTGTDTQYF
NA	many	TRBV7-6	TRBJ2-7	TGTGCCAGCAGCTTAGCGGGCGTCCCGGAGCAGTACTTC	CASSLAGVPEQYF
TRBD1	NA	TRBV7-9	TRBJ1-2	TGTGCCAGCAGCTTAGGCGGGACGGGACAGAGGTCTGGCTACACCTTC	CASSLGGTGQRSGYTF
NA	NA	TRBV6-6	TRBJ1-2	TGTGCCAGCGGGGGGACCGGGGGGAACTATGGCTACACCTTC	CASGGTGGNYGYTF
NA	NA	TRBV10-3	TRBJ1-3	TGTGCCATCAGTGCGATGGGCTCTGGAAACACCATATATTTT	CAISAMGSGNTIYF
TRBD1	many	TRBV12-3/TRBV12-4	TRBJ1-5	TGTGCCAGCAGTCGGCCCGGGACAGGGGGCAGTCAGCCCCAGCATTTT	CASSRPGTGGSQPQHF
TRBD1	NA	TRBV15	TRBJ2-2	TGTGCCACCAGCGAGGGACAGGGAACCGGGGAGCTGTCTTGG	CATSEGQGTGELSW
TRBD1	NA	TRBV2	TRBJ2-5	TGTGCCAGCGGGACAGGGCAAGAGACCCAGTACTTC	CASGTGQETQYF
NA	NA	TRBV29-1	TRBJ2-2	TGCAGCGTTGGACGTCCTGGCAACACCGGGGAGCTGTTTTTT	CSVGRPGNTGELFF